The TCR beta chain described here comes from a study of a mutant IDH1 vaccine in newly diagnosed glioma. Study-wide points: Vaccination induced immune responses in around 93% of patients.

Details on this clone: What it binds is unknown.

Time point here: week 23, last vaccination. Doses of 300 ug of mutant IDH1 20-mer peptide were given with topical imiquimod. The CDR3 is 11 amino acids. V was shortened by 6 bases and J by 7 bases, with 7 bases between the two germline ends. Looked up from germline, CDR1 is SNHLY and CDR2 is FYNNEI. The table came from immunoSEQ multiplex PCR; TCRdb's copy has only in-frame clones and leaves some out. The sample lists 52,000 or so clones, approximately 80% seen once, with more than 5.5% in the top ten. This TCR derives from a man aged 35 to 55 with glioma. The chain uses TRBV2 and TRBJ2-1; D not certain. Sample: PBMCs, taken from a glioma patient whose treatment included an IDH1 peptide vaccine. For the CDR3, the DNA is TGTGCCAGCAGGTCAAGAAATGAGCAGTTCTTC. As protein: CASRSRNEQFF.